These T cell receptor beta chains were read from a single sample in a study of OX40 agonist ivuxolimab in advanced cancers. Some clones are missing from TCRdb's copy, which holds only in-frame ones; the method was immunoSEQ multiplex PCR. The table includes about 81,000 clones, 88% detected once. Here the sequenced sample was CD4+ or CD8+ T cells sorted from blood, taken in a trial of the OX40 agonist ivuxolimab. The receptor source for this set is an adult with an advanced solid tumor such as melanoma, head and neck, liver or kidney cancer. Each CDR3 is given with its conserved first and last residue. The order of the fields is CDR3 length, V gene, clone size, D gene, J gene, CDR3 protein, CDR3 DNA. A D gene is named only where the DNA matches it firmly. Size values are once, few and many counts, or a class for expanded clones, and some rows have none.

12	TRBV5-1	.	.	TRBJ2-7	CASSSTRDHWDF	TGCGCCAGCAGCTCGACGAGGGACCATTGGGACTTC
20	TRBV28	.	TRBD2	TRBJ2-2	CASSHGGLAGSFPYTGELFF	TGTGCCAGCAGTCACGGCGGACTAGCGGGGTCATTTCCGTACACCGGGGAGCTGTTTTTT
15	TRBV6-5	.	.	TRBJ2-1	CASSQTFSSYNEQFF	TGTGCCAGCAGTCAGACTTTCAGCTCCTACAATGAGCAGTTCTTC
12	TRBV27	.	.	TRBJ1-4	CASGIGGEKLFF	TGTGCCAGCGGTATAGGGGGTGAAAAACTGTTTTTT
15	TRBV6-7	.	.	TRBJ2-2	CASSLWGANTGELFF	TGTGCCAGCAGTTTATGGGGGGCCAACACCGGGGAGCTGTTTTTT
14	TRBV2	.	.	TRBJ2-3	CASNRDSRTDTQYF	TGTGCCAGCAACCGGGACTCACGCACAGATACGCAGTATTTT
20	TRBV4-3	.	.	TRBJ2-3	CASSQDLLGGGRTNTDTQYF	TGCGCCAGCAGCCAAGATCTGCTAGGCGGCGGGCGGACTAACACAGATACGCAGTATTTT
12	TRBV6-5	.	.	TRBJ1-1	CASSRQNTEAFF	TGTGCCAGCAGTCGGCAGAACACTGAAGCTTTCTTT
15	TRBV5-8	.	.	TRBJ2-7	CASSPPSGGPYEQYF	TGTGCCAGCAGCCCACCTTCGGGGGGCCCCTACGAGCAGTACTTC
12	TRBV6-5	.	.	TRBJ2-7	CASRTASYEQYF	TGTGCCAGTCGGACAGCTTCCTACGAGCAGTACTTC
13	TRBV18	.	.	TRBJ1-1	CASSLQQNTEAFF	TGTGCCAGCTCACTTCAACAGAACACTGAAGCTTTCTTT
18	TRBV4-2	.	.	TRBJ1-1	CASSQAGQVTLVNTEAFF	TGTGCCAGCAGCCAAGCTGGGCAGGTGACTCTTGTGAACACTGAAGCTTTCTTT
16	TRBV6-4	once	TRBD2	TRBJ2-3	CASSVRTSGGTDTQYF	TGTGCCAGCAGTGTACGGACTAGCGGGGGCACAGATACGCAGTATTTT
16	TRBV11-2	.	.	TRBJ2-2	CASSLWVWTNTGELFF	TGTGCCAGCAGCCTTTGGGTGTGGACGAACACCGGGGAGCTGTTTTTT
14	TRBV5-1	once	.	TRBJ1-4	CASSLGRGNEKLFF	TGCGCCAGCAGCTTGGGCAGGGGTAATGAAAAACTGTTTTTT
14	TRBV2	.	TRBD1	TRBJ1-1	CASSEETRQGGCFF	TGTGCCAGCAGTGAAGAGACGAGACAGGGGGGATGCTTCTTT
15	TRBV6-1	once	TRBD1	TRBJ2-3	CASSSRTGGTDTQYF	TGTGCCAGCAGTTCCCGGACAGGGGGCACAGATACGCAGTATTTT
15	TRBV5-4	.	TRBD1	TRBJ1-3	CASSPWDRRENTIYF	TGTGCCAGCAGCCCTTGGGACAGGCGCGAGAACACCATATATTTT
11	TRBV20-1	.	.	TRBJ1-1	CSALRQPSAFF	TGCAGTGCCCTCCGACAGCCTTCGGCTTTCTTT
15	TRBV6-9	.	.	TRBJ1-2	CASSSTVPFNYGYTF	TGTGCCAGCAGTTCCACAGTCCCCTTTAACTATGGCTACACCTTC
17	TRBV5-4	once	TRBD2	TRBJ2-3	CASSQAGGGGLFGTQYF	TGTGCCAGCAGCCAGGCGGGAGGTGGGGGCCTTTTCGGGACGCAGTATTTT
14	TRBV10-3	.	TRBD1	TRBJ1-1	CAISDDRVGTEAFF	TGTGCCATCAGTGATGACAGGGTAGGCACTGAAGCTTTCTTT
13	TRBV6-5	.	.	TRBJ1-6	CASSLQKGSPLHF	TGTGCCAGCAGTTTACAAAAGGGTTCACCCCTCCACTTT
14	TRBV7-6	once	TRBD2	TRBJ2-5	CASSSGGAQETQYF	TGTGCCAGCAGCTCGGGGGGGGCTCAAGAGACCCAGTACTTC
15	TRBV19	.	TRBD1	TRBJ1-4	CASRDRGSTNEKLFF	TGTGCCAGCAGGGACAGGGGCTCAACTAATGAAAAACTGTTTTTT
16	TRBV4-1	.	.	TRBJ1-1	CASSRDGPPMVTEAFF	TGCGCCAGCAGCCGAGATGGACCGCCTATGGTCACTGAAGCTTTCTTT
14	TRBV9	.	TRBD2	TRBJ2-7	CASSVAAGGYEQYF	TGTGCCAGCAGCGTAGCTGCGGGGGGCTACGAGCAGTACTTC
16	TRBV9	.	TRBD2	TRBJ2-7	CASSPLAVRGGREQYF	TGTGCCAGCAGCCCCCTGGCAGTACGGGGGGGTCGCGAGCAGTACTTC
13	TRBV18	.	.	TRBJ2-1	CASSPTGGHEQFF	TGTGCCAGCTCACCGACAGGCGGCCATGAGCAGTTCTTC
11	TRBV5-6	.	.	TRBJ2-7	CASSLPYEQYF	TGTGCCAGCAGCTTACCATACGAGCAGTACTTC
17	TRBV9	.	.	TRBJ1-4	CASSSGGLMATNEKLFF	TGTGCCAGCAGCTCAGGTGGTCTGATGGCAACTAATGAAAAACTGTTTTTT
16	TRBV14	.	.	TRBJ2-1	CASSQLGSSSYNEQFF	TGTGCCAGCAGCCAACTCGGTTCGAGCTCCTACAATGAGCAGTTCTTC
13	TRBV11-3	.	TRBD1	TRBJ1-5	CATDNRGRQPQHF	TGTGCCACCGACAACAGGGGCAGGCAGCCCCAGCATTTT
16	TRBV11-2	.	TRBD2	TRBJ2-3	CASGSLAGTSTDTQYF	TGTGCCAGCGGATCACTAGCGGGGACTAGCACAGATACGCAGTATTTT
15	TRBV5-1	.	TRBD1	TRBJ2-1	CASSLGQGGYNEQFF	TGCGCCAGCAGCTTAGGACAGGGCGGCTACAATGAGCAGTTCTTC
15	TRBV5-6	.	.	TRBJ2-5	CASSFYGDGQETQYF	TGTGCCAGCAGCTTTTACGGGGACGGCCAAGAGACCCAGTACTTC
15	TRBV5-5	once	.	TRBJ2-7	CASSLDRAFLYEQYF	TGTGCCAGCAGCTTGGACAGGGCCTTTCTCTACGAGCAGTACTTC
12	TRBV5-1	.	.	TRBJ2-5	CASSTGEETQYF	TGCGCCAGCAGCACTGGGGAAGAGACCCAGTACTTC
13	TRBV10-3	.	.	TRBJ2-7	CAIARETPYEQYF	TGTGCCATCGCGAGGGAGACCCCCTACGAGCAGTACTTC
14	TRBV10-2	.	.	TRBJ2-3	CASSEWGYTDTQYF	TGCGCCAGCAGTGAGTGGGGGTACACAGATACGCAGTATTTT
13	TRBV6-5	.	.	TRBJ1-4	CASTHPGGKKLFF	TGTGCCAGCACCCACCCTGGGGGGAAAAAACTGTTTTTT
17	TRBV5-1	.	.	TRBJ2-6	CASSSWAYSSGANVLTF	TGCGCCAGCAGCTCGTGGGCCTATAGCTCTGGGGCCAACGTCCTGACTTTC
16	TRBV9	.	.	TRBJ1-1	CASSPPIVAADTEAFF	TGTGCCAGCAGCCCTCCTATTGTGGCAGCAGACACTGAAGCTTTCTTT
14	TRBV7-3	.	.	TRBJ1-1	CASSLAGAGTEAFF	TGTGCCAGCAGCTTAGCGGGGGCCGGGACTGAAGCTTTCTTT
14	TRBV19	.	TRBD1	TRBJ1-1	CASSIRDRQTEAFF	TGTGCCAGTAGTATTAGGGACAGGCAAACTGAAGCTTTCTTT
12	TRBV2	.	.	TRBJ1-2	CASSAGLKGYTF	TGTGCCAGCAGTGCAGGGTTAAAAGGCTACACCTTC
14	TRBV27	.	.	TRBJ2-7	CASSIAPDTYEQYF	TGTGCCAGCAGCATAGCCCCGGACACCTACGAGCAGTACTTC
14	TRBV5-4	.	TRBD1	TRBJ1-1	CASSRQYRGTEAFF	TGTGCCAGCAGCCGACAATACAGGGGGACTGAAGCTTTCTTT
15	TRBV7-2	.	TRBD1	TRBJ2-7	CASSLAGGAYYEQYF	TGTGCCAGCAGCTTGGCAGGGGGCGCCTACTACGAGCAGTACTTC
16	TRBV2	.	.	TRBJ2-3	CASSVRAGSSTDTQYF	TGTGCCAGCAGTGTTCGTGCAGGTAGTAGCACAGATACGCAGTATTTT
14	TRBV5-8	.	TRBD1	TRBJ2-1	CASSSTGGGGEQFF	TGTGCCAGCAGCTCAACAGGGGGCGGGGGCGAGCAGTTCTTC
15	TRBV2	.	.	TRBJ2-5	CASSDSWTQRETQYF	TGTGCCAGCAGTGATTCGTGGACCCAGAGGGAGACCCAGTACTTC
14	TRBV7-9	.	.	TRBJ1-1	CASSFAGTVTEAFF	TGTGCCAGCAGCTTCGCCGGGACGGTAACTGAAGCTTTCTTT
11	TRBV6-1	.	.	TRBJ1-2	CASMQVSGYTF	TGTGCCAGCATGCAGGTCTCTGGCTACACCTTC
15	TRBV5-1	.	TRBD1	TRBJ1-2	CASSLVGQGADGYTF	TGCGCCAGCAGCTTGGTCGGCCAGGGGGCCGATGGCTACACCTTC
16	TRBV9	.	.	TRBJ2-2	CASSVGAGSSPGELFF	TGTGCCAGCAGCGTAGGGGCCGGATCTAGCCCCGGGGAGCTGTTTTTT
13	TRBV18	once	.	TRBJ2-7	CASSQGPSYEQYF	TGTGCCAGCTCACAGGGACCCAGCTACGAGCAGTACTTC
14	TRBV18	.	TRBD1	TRBJ2-3	CAGGTGGTTDTQYF	TGTGCCGGAGGGACAGGGGGGACCACAGATACGCAGTATTTT